These 25 T cell receptor beta chains originate from one sample sequenced in a study of blood T cells in healthy people across ages. A J-beta primer mix and a sample-barcoded 5' primer were used in a second PCR of roughly 7 to 12 cycles. TCRdb re-derived calls from the 5' RACE reads in MiXCR, one entry per CDR3 protein. Here the sample spans nearly 800,000 distinct CDR3 sequences, around 25% being singletons. This sample was shared with a second study, whose subject was T cells of mothers and their children.

Sequencing used blood. These TCRs come from a boy younger than 18 in good health.

The chain links TRBV11-2 to TRBJ2-3; TRBD2 agrees at 11 bases. The CDR3 spans 18 residues. The germline CDR1 and CDR2 sequences are SGHAT and FQNNGV. J gave up 0 bases and V 2 bases, and 7 bases lay outside the gene matches. The CDR3 DNA reads as TGTGCCAGCAGCTTACGACTAGCGGGGCCCTCTAGCACAGATACGCAGTATTTT. This translates into CASSLRLAGPSSTDTQYF. The full variable domain, in which reference TRBV11-2 and TRBJ2-3 provide the parts outside the CDR3, is EAGVAQSPRYKIIEKRQSVAFWCNPISGHATLYWYQQILGQGPKLLIQFQNNGVVDDSQLPKDRFSAERLKGVDSTLKIQPAKLEDSAVYLCASSLRLAGPSSTDTQYFGPGTRLTVL.

This clonotype was observed a handful of times. CDR3 protein: CASRDTENTEAFF. CDR3 sequence (DNA): TGTGCCAGCAGGGATACAGAGAACACTGAAGCTTTCTTT. This chain uses TRBV2 with TRBJ1-1; no firm D call. Germline lookup yields CDR1 SNHLY and CDR2 FYNNEI. V lost 6 bases to trimming and J lost 1 base, with 9 bases between them. The CDR3 has 13 amino acids.

This clonotype has only a few counts. The J gene is TRBJ2-1, the V gene TRBV25-1; D is perhaps TRBD2 (5 bases). This CDR3 has 13 residues. Looked up from germline, CDR1 is MGHDK and CDR2 is SYGVNS. V shed 7 bases and J shed 11 bases, with 18 bases lying between them. The CDR3 loop is CASTRGAEPKQFF. The CDR3 region has the DNA TGTGCCAGCACCCGGGGAGCGGAACCCAAGCAGTTCTTC.

There are a few counts of this clonotype. The chain has TRBV12-3 or TRBV12-4 and TRBJ1-2, with D perhaps TRBD1 (5 bases). The CDR3 extends over 14 amino acids. V was clipped by 6 bases and J by 6 bases, with 17 bases between them. In DNA form, the CDR3 reads TGTGCCAGCAGCCTCGGGGGGGTAGTTGATGGCTACACCTTC. It specifies CASSLGGVVDGYTF.

This clonotype was counted between two and nine times. The chain is built from TRBV25-1 and TRBJ2-7; 7 bases align to TRBD1. Unmatched junction bases numbered 5, after V lost 6 bases and J lost 0 bases. CDR1 and CDR2 from the germline V gene are MGHDK and SYGVNS. The CDR3 covers 14 residues. CDR3 DNA sequence: TGTGCCAGCAGCGAGACAGGGCTCTCCTACGAGCAGTACTTC. It is translated as CASSETGLSYEQYF.

This clonotype was seen more than once but under ten times. The chain carries TRBV4-3 and TRBJ2-5; D unresolved. Deletions cut 0 bases from V and 1 base from J, with 9 bases between. Germline V gene data show CDR1 as LGHNA and CDR2 as YSLEER. The CDR3 length is 15 residues. The CDR3 spells CASSQERNTQETQYF. The CDR3 DNA follows: TGCGCCAGCAGCCAAGAGAGGAACACCCAAGAGACCCAGTACTTC.

The chain's CDR3 is CASSLGDTDTQYF. CDR3 coding DNA: TGTGCCAGCAGTCTGGGGGACACAGATACGCAGTATTTT. The chain has TRBV6-5 and TRBJ2-3; D could derive from TRBD1 or TRBD2 (5 bases each). CDR3 length: 13 residues. Trimming left V 5 bases short and J 2 bases short, with 8 bases between. The germline V gene encodes CDR1 MNHEY and CDR2 SVGAGI.

This clonotype turned up a few times. The V and J genes are TRBV20-1 and TRBJ2-5, with a tentative D call TRBD2 (6 bases). Per germline, CDR1 DFQATT and CDR2 SNEGSKA (reference sequence). This CDR3 contains 16 residues. V was cut by 6 bases and J by 2 bases, with 22 bases left in between. CDR3 loop: CSAGVAARLGQETQYF. The CDR3 DNA is TGCAGTGCGGGGGTAGCGGCGCGATTGGGGCAAGAGACCCAGTACTTC.

V gene TRBV27 combines with J gene TRBJ2-1, with 8 nucleotides matching TRBD1. CDR3 length: 15 amino acids. Germline CDR1 MNHEY, CDR2 SMNVEV (reference sequence). V lost 1 base and J lost 8; bases outside the gene matches: 7. Here the CDR3 DNA reads TGTGCCAGCAGTTTATACCAGGGGGCGGGCGATGAGCAGTTCTTC. It yields the protein CASSLYQGAGDEQFF.

This clonotype was picked up a small number of times. J is TRBJ2-5 and V is TRBV2; possible D gene TRBD1, 7 bases. This CDR3 has 18 amino acids. The V gene lost 4 bases and the J gene lost 3 bases, with 24 bases spanning the gap. Germline V lookup: CDR1 SNHLY, CDR2 FYNNEI. This CDR3 reads CASSGPGTLAGGEETQYF. The CDR3 bases are TGTGCCAGCAGTGGACCCGGGACACTAGCAGGGGGTGAAGAGACCCAGTACTTC.

The chain recombines TRBV3-1 with TRBJ1-2; D gene ambiguous. Germline values: CDR1 LGHDT, CDR2 YNNKEL (reference sequence). This CDR3 spans 14 amino acids. Trimming shortened V by 3 bases and J by 6 bases, and 14 bases separated the two germline ends. The DNA for the CDR3 is TGTGCCAGCAGCCATTTGAGTGGAGAGGATGGCTACACCTTC. Its translation: CASSHLSGEDGYTF.

This clonotype was seen a few times. V gene TRBV24-1 combines with J gene TRBJ2-1; D gene ambiguous. The CDR3 totals 12 residues. Trimming removed 4 bases from V and 7 bases from J, with 7 bases in between. Germline-derived CDR1 and CDR2 are KGHDR and SFDVKD. This chain's CDR3 is CATSESFNEQFF. Here the CDR3 DNA reads TGTGCCACCAGTGAAAGTTTTAATGAGCAGTTCTTC.

This clonotype was seen more than once but under ten times. This rearrangement joins TRBV12-3 or TRBV12-4 to TRBJ2-5; D may match TRBD1 or TRBD2 (5 bases each). V shed 1 base and J shed 1 base, with 13 bases lying between them. The CDR3 spans 16 residues. CDR3 region: CASSLGGVGGQETQYF. The CDR3 nucleotides read TGTGCCAGCAGTTTAGGTGGGGTTGGGGGCCAAGAGACCCAGTACTTC.

The DNA of the CDR3 is TGCAGCGCGTACGATCGGAACAATGAGCAGTTCTTC. Amino acid sequence: CSAYDRNNEQFF. This chain joins TRBV29-1 and TRBJ2-1; D remains unclear. CDR1 and CDR2 (germline): SQVTM, ANQGSEA. The CDR3 spans 12 residues. V lost 7 bases and J 5 bases, leaving 12 bases between the germline ends.

This clonotype was counted a few times. V usage is TRBV28 and J usage is TRBJ2-3, with TRBD2 as a possible D gene (6 bases). V dropped 1 base and J dropped 3 bases, with 11 bases sitting between them. Germline loops: CDR1 MDHEN, CDR2 SYDVKM. There are 15 residues in the CDR3. The CDR3 region is CASSLSPGGTDTQYF. The DNA of the CDR3 is TGTGCCAGCAGTTTATCCCCCGGAGGGACAGATACGCAGTATTTT.

This clonotype was counted between two and nine times. The CDR3 DNA sequence: TGTGCCAGCAGCTTAGTTGGTGGGACAGCGACGAACACTGAAGCTTTCTTT. It specifies CASSLVGGTATNTEAFF. The genes are TRBV7-3 and TRBJ1-1; TRBD1 agrees at 7 bases. J gave up 1 base and V 2 bases, and 10 bases lay outside the gene matches. The CDR3 has 17 residues. Germline V gene sequence: CDR1 SGHTA, CDR2 FQGTGA.

The CDR3 sequence: CASSLSGGLYEAFF. In DNA, the CDR3 is TGTGCCAGCAGCCTATCCGGGGGATTATATGAAGCTTTCTTT. V and J are TRBV14 and TRBJ1-1, with D maybe TRBD1 (5 bases). V lost 4 bases and J 7 bases, leaving 16 bases between the germline ends. Germline lookup yields CDR1 SGHDN and CDR2 FVKESK. The CDR3 is 14 residues long. The full variable domain, with the rest looked up from reference TRBV14 and TRBJ1-1, is EAGVTQFPSHSVIEKGQTVTLRCDPISGHDNLYWYRRVMGKEIKFLLHFVKESKQDESGMPNNRFLAERTGGTYSTLKVQPAELEDSGVYFCASSLSGGLYEAFFGQGTRLTVV.

The chain recombines TRBV4-3 with TRBJ1-4; 8 nucleotides align to TRBD1. The CDR3 is made up of 15 amino acids. V gave up 2 bases and J gave up 8 bases; unmatched junction bases: 7. Germline CDR1 reads LGHNA; CDR2 reads YSLEER. CDR3 loop: CASSQTGGYGEKLFF. CDR3 sequence (DNA): TGCGCCAGCAGCCAAACAGGGGGTTATGGCGAAAAACTGTTTTTT.

This clonotype was recorded a few times. The junction shows a germline mismatch at one end, possibly a read error. The chain couples TRBV7-9 to TRBJ2-5, with 9 bases matching TRBD1. CDR1 SEHNR and CDR2 FQNEAQ come from the germline V gene (reference sequence). This CDR3 spans 16 amino acids. The CDR3: CAGSSQYTGGWETQYF. The CDR3 nucleotides read TGTGCCGGCAGCTCTCAATATACAGGGGGCTGGGAGACCCAGTACTTC.

This clonotype appeared a few times. This chain joins TRBV25-1 and TRBJ1-2; possibly TRBD1 for D (6 bases). Germline V gene data show CDR1 as MGHDK and CDR2 as SYGVNS. V dropped 8 bases and J dropped 4 bases, with 14 bases sitting between them. The CDR3 runs to 13 residues. In DNA, the CDR3 is TGTGCCAGCCAAACGACAGGTCCCTATGGCTACACCTTC. This sequence encodes CASQTTGPYGYTF.

V and J are TRBV5-1 and TRBJ2-2, with 9 positions matching TRBD2. Losses at the gene ends were 0 bases for V and 3 bases for J; bases not matched to a gene: 3. The germline V gene encodes CDR1 SGHRS and CDR2 YFSETQ. The CDR3 runs 16 residues. The CDR3 DNA reads TGCGCCAGCAGCTTGGAGGTAGCGGGAGACACCGGGGAGCTGTTTTTT. Encoded protein: CASSLEVAGDTGELFF.

This chain uses TRBV7-2 with TRBJ1-2; maybe TRBD1 (5 bases). The CDR3 sequence is 13 residues long. Looked up from germline, CDR1 is SGHTA and CDR2 is FQGNSA. V lost 4 bases and J 13 bases, leaving 19 bases between the germline ends. Here the CDR3 DNA reads TGTGCCAGCAGCTCCGACGGGACGGGTAGTGGCACCTTC. It specifies CASSSDGTGSGTF.

This clonotype appeared a few times. This chain links TRBV27 with TRBJ2-4; no reliable D call. The length of the CDR3 is 13 residues. CDR1 MNHEY and CDR2 SMNVEV come from the germline V gene (reference sequence). The V end was cut by 6 bases, the J end by 6 bases, with 12 bases between. The CDR3 reads CASRGASGNIQYF. Here the CDR3 DNA reads TGTGCCAGCAGGGGCGCGTCCGGAAACATTCAGTACTTC.

V usage is TRBV11-1 and J usage is TRBJ2-4; a weak D match, TRBD1 (6 bases). V lost 1 base and J 6 bases, leaving 13 bases between the germline ends. Germline lookup yields CDR1 SGHAT and CDR2 FQDESV (reference sequence). CDR3 length equals 15 residues. The chain's CDR3 is CASSLDARGGNIQYF. The CDR3 DNA is TGTGCCAGCAGCTTAGACGCAAGAGGGGGAAACATTCAGTACTTC. Looking up the rest from reference TRBV11-1 and TRBJ2-4 gives the full variable domain: EAEVAQSPRYKITEKSQAVAFWCDPISGHATLYWYRQILGQGPELLVQFQDESVVDDSQLPKDRFSAERLKGVDSTLKIQPAELGDSAMYLCASSLDARGGNIQYFGAGTRLSVL.

The J gene is TRBJ2-4, the V gene TRBV28, with D unresolved. This CDR3 comprises 15 residues. Germline V lookup: CDR1 MDHEN, CDR2 SYDVKM. The V end was cut by 5 bases, the J end by 0 bases, with 11 bases between. CDR3 in amino acids: CASSIDQLAKNIQYF. The CDR3 nucleotides are TGTGCCAGCAGTATCGATCAACTAGCCAAAAACATTCAGTACTTC.